This T cell receptor (beta chain) came from a study of cytomegalovirus exposure and HLA in healthy donors. Study-wide points: The records held CMV serostatus as the only immune exposure information. Sequences of the TCR beta chain were said to predict the HLA-A and HLA-B alleles of most subjects accurately. Altogether, 150 to 200 TCR beta chains were recorded as cytomegalovirus-associated. Later analysis suggested links between common viral pathogens and several top significant clusters.

Germline V lookup: CDR1 MNHEY, CDR2 SMNVEV (reference sequence). Trimming stripped 3 bases from V and 1 base from J, with 3 bases between. The CDR3 has 12 residues. The PCR used 60 Vbeta and 13 Jbeta primers. Some clones are missing from TCRdb's copy, which holds only in-frame ones; the method was immunoSEQ multiplex PCR. This sample has 250,000 or so clones, with 80% to 95% found just once. As to this clone: Its antigen remains unidentified.

This TCR was sampled from a girl aged 2 to 9 in good health and CMV-seronegative. Input material: PBMCs. The chain links TRBV27 to TRBJ1-1; D gene ambiguous. The CDR3 DNA reads as TGTGCCAGCAGTTTCCGGAACACTGAAGCTTTCTTT. As protein: CASSFRNTEAFF.